This T cell receptor (beta chain) was recorded in a study of shared clonotypes between healthy human individuals. Study-level points and caveats: In having few donors, the study represented limited genetic and exposure-history diversity.

Sequenced by immunoSEQ multiplex PCR; TCRdb stores in-frame clones only, minus some. The sample records some 1,400,000 clones, roughly 96% being singletons. Note on this clone: Its antigen is as yet unknown.

The V gene's germline CDR1 is MNHEY and CDR2 SMNVEV (reference sequence). The CDR3 has 16 amino acids. V lost 0 bases and J 2 bases, leaving 11 bases between the germline ends. The sample was naive CD4+ T cells sorted from blood. Stated subset: CD45RA+ positively selected. This chain uses TRBV27 with TRBJ1-5; maybe TRBD1 (5 bases). This sequence originates from a man under 40 in good health. CDR3 DNA sequence: TGTGCCAGCAGTTTATCCCGGGGGGTTCGCAATCAGCCCCAGCATTTT. Protein: CASSLSRGVRNQPQHF.